This is a list of T cell receptor beta chains from one sample in a study of blood T cell repertoires in COVID-19. Data came from immunoSEQ multiplex PCR; TCRdb stores just in-frame clones and leaves some out. The sample has 250,000 to 300,000 clones; more than 75% are singletons. Sequences were obtained from peripheral blood. The receptors were sampled from a woman aged 35 to 49 who had recovered from COVID-19. Both conserved end residues are part of each CDR3. A D gene is named only where the DNA matches it firmly. Rows give clone size only sometimes, using once, few, many, or a class for an expanded clone.

abundance,v_gene,j_gene,d_gene,len,CDR3nt,CDR3aa
-,TRBV4-3,TRBJ1-2,TRBD1,14,TGCGCCAGCAGCCCCCAACAGGGGGCAGGTGGCTACACCTTC,CASSPQQGAGGYTF
-,TRBV30,TRBJ2-3,TRBD2,14,TGTGCCCACGGATCCCCCGGGAGGACAGATACGCAGTATTTT,CAHGSPGRTDTQYF
-,TRBV11-2,TRBJ2-7,-,14,TGTGCCAGCAGCTTAGGAGGCAGTCCCTACGAGCAGTACTTC,CASSLGGSPYEQYF
-,TRBV24-1,TRBJ2-1,-,13,TGTGCCACCAGTGGGGCTAGCTTGGATGAGCAGTTCTTC,CATSGASLDEQFF
-,TRBV7-3,TRBJ2-1,TRBD2,12,TGTGCCAGCAGCTTAGGCCCGGGAGGGGTGTTCTTC,CASSLGPGGVFF
-,TRBV5-8,TRBJ1-5,-,12,TGTGCCAGCAGCTCCCGATTCGGGCCCCAGCATTTT,CASSSRFGPQHF
-,TRBV11-2,TRBJ2-4,TRBD1,18,TGTGCCAGCAGCCCCCGGACAGGGGAAGGATCGGGGAAAAACATTCAGTACTTC,CASSPRTGEGSGKNIQYF
-,TRBV11-2,TRBJ2-7,TRBD1,16,TGTGCCAGCAGCTCCCTCCGGGGGACAGGGGCCTACGAGCAGTACTTC,CASSSLRGTGAYEQYF
-,TRBV7-9,TRBJ2-1,TRBD2,12,TGTGCCGGACTAGCGTTTGGCAATGAGCAGTTCTTC,CAGLAFGNEQFF
-,TRBV29-1,TRBJ1-1,-,13,TGCAGCGCCGTTGGACAGTGGAACACTGAAGCTTTCTTT,CSAVGQWNTEAFF
-,TRBV3-1/TRBV3-2,TRBJ2-3,-,16,TGTGCCAGCAGCCTTCAACGGACTACCAGCACAGATACGCAGTATTTT,CASSLQRTTSTDTQYF
-,TRBV6-5,TRBJ2-7,TRBD2,15,TGTGCCACCCGGGGGACGGGACTAGCGGGTTACGAGCAGTACTTC,CATRGTGLAGYEQYF
-,TRBV30,TRBJ1-6,TRBD1,14,TGTGCCTGGAGGCAAGACAGGGGGAAATCACCCCTCCACTTT,CAWRQDRGKSPLHF
once,TRBV6-5,TRBJ1-2,-,13,TGTGCCAGCAGTTCTCTCCGGCGGCCCGGCTACACCTTC,CASSSLRRPGYTF
-,TRBV7-2,TRBJ2-7,-,16,TGTGCCAGCAGCTTAGGTGGGCCCTTTATTAACTACGAGCAGTACTTC,CASSLGGPFINYEQYF
-,TRBV3-1/TRBV3-2,TRBJ1-2,-,16,TGTGCCAGCAGCCAAGGGGGGACGGGGGGAGGCTATGGCTACACCTTC,CASSQGGTGGGYGYTF
-,TRBV15,TRBJ2-2,-,13,TGTGCCACCAGCCCCCGAGACACCGGGGAGCTGTTTTTT,CATSPRDTGELFF
-,TRBV5-1,TRBJ1-2,-,15,TGCGCCAGCAGCCCGGGGGGGTCTGGACACTATGGCTACACCTTC,CASSPGGSGHYGYTF
-,TRBV4-1,TRBJ1-6,-,16,TGCGCCAGCAGCCAAGATAGGGCACAGGGAAATGCACCCCTCCACTTT,CASSQDRAQGNAPLHF
-,TRBV9,TRBJ1-3,TRBD1,20,TGTGCCAGCAGCCCACACCTGGGGGTTGGACAGGGTGCCTCTGGAAACACCATATATTTT,CASSPHLGVGQGASGNTIYF
-,TRBV7-2,TRBJ2-2,-,14,TGTGCCAGCAGCTTACCGGGGGGCGCCGGGGAGCTGTTTTTT,CASSLPGGAGELFF
-,TRBV30,TRBJ2-3,TRBD1,14,TGTGCCGCACCCCGGGACAGGGTGGCAAATACGCAGTATTTT,CAAPRDRVANTQYF
once,TRBV18,TRBJ1-1,TRBD1,16,TGTGCCAGCTCACCACGGTCCCAGGGGGCCGGCACTGAAGCTTTCTTT,CASSPRSQGAGTEAFF
-,TRBV15,TRBJ2-7,TRBD2,15,TGTGCCACCAGCAGTAGACTAGCGGGCTCCTCCGAGCAGTACTTC,CATSSRLAGSSEQYF
-,TRBV19,TRBJ1-2,-,15,TGTGCCAGTAGTACAAGACCGGGAGATTATTATGGCTACACCTTC,CASSTRPGDYYGYTF
-,TRBV5-1,TRBJ2-1,TRBD2,14,TGCGCCAGCAGCCCTGGGCTAGCGGGAGGAGAGCAGTTCTTC,CASSPGLAGGEQFF
-,TRBV5-4,TRBJ1-3,TRBD1,17,TGTGCCAGCAGCTCGGGACAGGGAGGTCCCTCTGGAAACACCATATATTTT,CASSSGQGGPSGNTIYF
once,TRBV7-2,TRBJ2-1,-,15,TGTGCCAGCAGCCCCGACAGGAGCTCCTACAATGAGCAGTTCTTC,CASSPDRSSYNEQFF
-,TRBV27,TRBJ1-1,-,13,TGTGCCACCACTGCGGGGATGAACACTGAAGCTTTCTTT,CATTAGMNTEAFF
-,TRBV19,TRBJ1-1,TRBD1,15,TGTGCCAGTAGTATAGTGCACAGGGGGAGCACTGAAGCTTTCTTT,CASSIVHRGSTEAFF
-,TRBV12-3/TRBV12-4,TRBJ2-1,-,13,TGTGCCAGCAGCCCTCAAGGACAGCAAGGGCAGTTCTTC,CASSPQGQQGQFF
-,TRBV30,TRBJ1-5,-,16,TGTGCCTGGGCACAGGGTGGCCAATATAGCAATCAGCCCCAGCATTTT,CAWAQGGQYSNQPQHF
-,TRBV3-1/TRBV3-2,TRBJ1-1,TRBD1,13,TGTGCCAGCAGCCCCGGACAGGGATTTGAAGCTTTCTTT,CASSPGQGFEAFF
-,TRBV14,TRBJ2-5,-,15,TGTGCCAGCAGCCAAGATCAACTACCTGCGGAGACCCAGTACTTC,CASSQDQLPAETQYF
-,TRBV5-1,TRBJ1-2,TRBD1,15,TGCGCCAGCAGCCCCCGACAGGGGCCATCCTATGGCTACACCTTC,CASSPRQGPSYGYTF
-,TRBV24-1,TRBJ2-3,TRBD2,17,TGTGCCACCAGTGATCCCCTAGCGGGCGGGGAGGGAGATACGCAGTATTTT,CATSDPLAGGEGDTQYF
-,TRBV19,TRBJ2-3,-,16,TGTGCCAGTAGTCCCCGGCGGACCCCGGGGGCAGATACGCAGTATTTT,CASSPRRTPGADTQYF
-,TRBV4-2,TRBJ2-5,-,13,TGTGCCAGCAGCCAAGAAACCCCAGCGGCCCAGTACTTC,CASSQETPAAQYF
once,TRBV5-1,TRBJ2-5,TRBD1,14,TGCGCCAGCAGCATCCGGGACAGGGGAGAGACCCAGTACTTC,CASSIRDRGETQYF
-,TRBV18,TRBJ2-1,TRBD1,17,TGTGCCAGCTCTACTATCGACAGGGGCGGATCCTACAATGAGCAGTTCTTC,CASSTIDRGGSYNEQFF
once,TRBV3-1/TRBV3-2,TRBJ2-3,TRBD2,15,TGTGCCAGCAGCCCGACTAGCGGGAGCACAGATACGCAGTATTTT,CASSPTSGSTDTQYF
few,TRBV7-6,TRBJ1-3,-,19,TGTGCCAGCACCCCAATCGGCCCTTACCCAGGTCGAGAAGGAAACACCATATATTTT,CASTPIGPYPGREGNTIYF
-,TRBV15,TRBJ1-5,-,14,TGTGCCACCAGCAGCGACAGCCCCAATCAGCCCCAGCATTTT,CATSSDSPNQPQHF
-,TRBV5-4,TRBJ2-5,-,15,TGTGCCAGCAGCTTGTCCAGGAACACCCAAGAGACCCAGTACTTC,CASSLSRNTQETQYF
-,TRBV7-3,TRBJ2-7,TRBD1,13,TGTGCCTCCGGACGGGACAGGGTACACGAGCAGTACTTC,CASGRDRVHEQYF
-,TRBV7-7,TRBJ2-5,TRBD2,15,TGTGCCAGCAGCTTAGGCGGCCTAGCGGGAGAGACCCAGTACTTC,CASSLGGLAGETQYF